Detailed here is one T cell receptor beta chain. Its antigen is not known. CDR1 LGHNA and CDR2 YNFKEQ come from the germline V gene. This CDR3 contains 16 residues. Trimming removed 0 bases from V and 2 bases from J; junction bases left unmatched: 1. These data are taken from a study of T cell responses to AZD1222 COVID-19 vaccine. The method was immunoSEQ multiplex PCR; TCRdb's version includes in-frame clones alone and lacks a portion of them. The sample lists around 130,000 clones; roughly 93% were seen once. Broader study findings: Only five or six AZD1222 recipients were seropositive at baseline. Clonal diversity may have been underestimated, and the donors were mostly white British, with more females than males.

The chain links TRBV4-2 to TRBJ2-1; 10 nucleotides line up with TRBD2. This sequence originates from an adult in good health. The sequences come from peripheral blood, collected on day 0 of AZD1222 vaccination. The CDR3 DNA reads TGTGCCAGCAGCCAAGATCTAGCGGGAGCCTACAATGAGCAGTTCTTC. Translated: CASSQDLAGAYNEQFF.